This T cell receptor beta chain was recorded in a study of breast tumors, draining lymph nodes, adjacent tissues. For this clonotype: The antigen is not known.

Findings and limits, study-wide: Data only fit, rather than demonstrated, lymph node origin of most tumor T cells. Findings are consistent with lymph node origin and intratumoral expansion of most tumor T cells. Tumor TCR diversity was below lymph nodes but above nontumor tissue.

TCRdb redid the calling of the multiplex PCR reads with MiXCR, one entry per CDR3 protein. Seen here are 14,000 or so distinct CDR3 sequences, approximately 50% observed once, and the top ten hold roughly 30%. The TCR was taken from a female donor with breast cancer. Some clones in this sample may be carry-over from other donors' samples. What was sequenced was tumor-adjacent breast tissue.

The CDR3 DNA is TGTGCCAGCAGTTCCCCAGGGGTTGGTGAAAAACTGTTTTTT. Its translation is CASSSPGVGEKLFF. The rearrangement links TRBV6-6 to TRBJ1-4; perhaps TRBD1 as D (6 bases). Trimming took off 4 bases at V and 7 bases at J, with 13 bases between the two ends. Germline CDR1 and CDR2: MNHNY and SVGAGI (reference sequence). The CDR3 runs to 14 residues.